This T cell receptor (beta chain) is drawn from a study of beta chain features in type 1 diabetes. Findings of the study overall: The VDJ junctions of type 1 diabetes patients carried fewer insertions and more deletions. These data did not resolve whether HLA type affects TCRB rearrangement. Shortening that was moderate but significant affected the TCRB CDR3s of Type 1 diabetes patients in all four CD4+ subsets.

The V gene's germline CDR1 is SGHRS and CDR2 YFSETQ. V lost 5 bases and J lost 1, with 13 bases in between. The CDR3 spans 14 residues. This clone was seen only a few times. Its cognate antigen is unknown. Expressed TCRB transcripts were sequenced after all isolated RNA was converted to cDNA. Reads from naive, central memory and regulatory T cell samples averaged about 3.3 million. TCRdb's copy holds only in-frame clones and misses some; the assay was immunoSEQ multiplex PCR. The table has 500,000 to 650,000 clones, around 12% seen once; the top ten hold around 0.12%. The source is a man aged 25-45 years with type 1 diabetes. Sequenced input: naive CD4+ T cells from blood. The chain employs TRBV5-1 and TRBJ2-7; D uncertain. The CDR3: CASRLTADSYEQYF. The CDR3, as DNA: TGCGCCAGCAGGCTAACGGCAGATTCCTACGAGCAGTACTTC.